The rows below give T cell receptor beta chains drawn from one sample of a study of blood T cell repertoires in COVID-19. Generated by immunoSEQ multiplex PCR, the TCRdb table keeps only in-frame clones and is missing some. The table includes 430,000 or so clones, over 75% detected once. Sequencing input: PBMCs or T cells enriched from blood (not recorded which). Receptors were obtained from a woman between 18 and 29 years old who had been exposed to COVID-19. Both conserved end residues are part of each CDR3. A D gene is named only where the DNA matches it firmly. A clone size is listed for some rows: how often the clone was seen (once, few, many), or a class if it is expanded.

V	size	J	D	CDR3
TRBV2	-	TRBJ2-2	-	CASSLKQTGELFF
TRBV6-2/TRBV6-3	-	TRBJ2-3	TRBD2	CASSRLAGAPKIGTDTQYF
TRBV7-2	-	TRBJ2-2	-	CASSLLPAGELFF
TRBV28	few	TRBJ1-6	TRBD1	CASRRTGYNSPLHF
TRBV2	-	TRBJ2-4	-	CASRRISTSAKNIQYF
TRBV29-1	-	TRBJ2-1	-	CSVAGEWNNEQFF
TRBV30	-	TRBJ2-7	TRBD1	CAWSGTGYSYEQYF
TRBV5-4	-	TRBJ2-5	TRBD1	CASSPGQGAWETQYF
TRBV5-5	-	TRBJ2-5	TRBD2	CASSAGLEQETQYF
TRBV7-3	-	TRBJ2-1	TRBD2	CASSLTGSGGNEQFF
TRBV3-1/TRBV3-2	-	TRBJ2-3	TRBD2	CASSQVPPLAGATDTQYF
TRBV5-5	-	TRBJ2-7	-	CASRSAGRAYEQYF
TRBV15	-	TRBJ2-7	-	CATSRDRLGQLISSEQYF
TRBV25-1	-	TRBJ1-1	-	CASSELHWRGGEAFF
TRBV6-1	few	TRBJ1-2	TRBD1	CASSEWYRGDYGYTF
TRBV7-2	-	TRBJ2-7	TRBD2	CASSLVSGGSYEQYF
TRBV7-8	few	TRBJ2-5	TRBD1	CASSPSTGVRETQYF
TRBV6-1	-	TRBJ2-7	-	CASSDRRLTFSYEQYF
TRBV12-3/TRBV12-4	-	TRBJ2-7	-	CASSLGPSEQYF
TRBV10-1	-	TRBJ1-2	-	CASSAHSYYGYTF
TRBV13	-	TRBJ2-7	-	CASSFPSRPYEQYF
TRBV18	-	TRBJ1-1	TRBD1	CASSSGQSPAEAFF
TRBV4-1	-	TRBJ2-7	-	CASSQVDSYEQYF
TRBV19	-	TRBJ2-7	TRBD1	CASSTTGGASYEQYF
TRBV13	-	TRBJ2-5	TRBD1	CASSLRPGGNQETQYF
TRBV4-3	-	TRBJ1-2	-	CASSQGGTNYGYTF
TRBV3-1/TRBV3-2	-	TRBJ2-7	-	CASSVPGVYEQYF
TRBV11-2	-	TRBJ1-5	-	CASSLDSGGLGPQHF
TRBV11-3	-	TRBJ2-7	-	CASSTDRAGEQYF
TRBV29-1	few	TRBJ2-7	-	CSVGSADSYEQYF